Reported below is one T cell receptor (beta chain). The naive CD8 population came from CD45RO-negative cells selected for CCR7, without terminally differentiated effector memory CD45RA+ cells. The germline V gene has CDR1 MDHEN and CDR2 SYDVKM. This CDR3 is 13 amino acids long. V gave up 6 bases and J gave up 5 bases, with 14 bases separating them. TCRdb's table, derived via immunoSEQ multiplex PCR, lists solely in-frame clones and lacks some. This sample has a few million clones, with 90% to 95% found just once. These data belong to a study of shared clonotypes between healthy human individuals. V is TRBV28 and J is TRBJ2-7, with D perhaps TRBD2 (5 bases). The sequenced sample consisted of naive CD8+ T cells from PBMCs. The clonotype was recovered from a man aged 18 to 29 in good health. Some clones in this sample may be carry-over from other donors' samples. CDR3 sequence: CASSPRRGNEQYF. CDR3 coding DNA: TGTGCCAGCAGCCCAAGGAGAGGGAACGAGCAGTACTTC.